The 29 T cell receptor beta chains listed next were all sequenced from one sample in a study of neurological immune-mediated disorders (dated by TCRdb to the late 2010s). Library preparation employed 5' RACE. Sequencing relied on an Illumina HiSeq 2500. Through fastp at Q25 and MiXCR, TCRdb rebuilt clones from the public reads, retaining in-frame beta chains. Identical CDR3 protein sequences are pooled into one entry, listed with their most common genes and DNA. This sample gives some 43,000 distinct CDR3 sequences in total; about an eighth of them show up just once. The biggest ten clones account for 7.5% to 9.5% of the sample. The sample's time point, from its label and the paper: longitudinal time-point 3. Sequencing input: PBMCs. The receptors were sampled from a male donor with HTLV-1-associated myelopathy (HAM/TSP).

A few counts support this clonotype. This chain uses TRBV7-9 with TRBJ2-7; 7 bases line up with TRBD1. Trimming removed 5 bases from V and 2 bases from J; junction bases left unmatched: 9. CDR1 is SEHNR, CDR2 FQNEAQ, per germline (reference sequence). The CDR3 totals 15 residues. CDR3: CASSPWDSRTYEQYF. As DNA, the CDR3 is TGTGCCAGCAGCCCTTGGGACAGCCGCACCTACGAGCAGTACTTC.

This clonotype has ten or more counts. The chain recombines TRBV5-1 with TRBJ2-3; 11 bases match TRBD2. The CDR3 consists of 18 residues. The junction had 11 bases not matched to a gene; V was cut back by 5 bases and J by 0 bases. CDR1 SGHRS and CDR2 YFSETQ come from the germline V gene. In nucleotides, the CDR3 is TGCGCCAGCAGTAGGGCGACTAGCGGGGTCGCCAGCACAGATACGCAGTATTTT. Protein sequence: CASSRATSGVASTDTQYF.

In its sample, this clonotype was seen many times. The rearrangement uses TRBV27 and TRBJ2-7, with TRBD2 matching over 7 bases. V shed 5 bases, J shed 4 bases, and the junction held 2 bases outside the gene matches. Germline V gives CDR1 MNHEY, CDR2 SMNVEV (reference sequence). This CDR3 region has 12 residues. The CDR3 sequence: CASSPGGYEQYF. Here the CDR3 DNA reads TGTGCCAGCAGTCCGGGGGGTTACGAGCAGTACTTC.

This clonotype came up many times. The chain links TRBV7-7 to TRBJ2-3; the D gene is possibly TRBD2 (6 bases). Germline assignment: CDR1 SSHAT and CDR2 FNYEAQ (reference sequence). The CDR3 has 15 amino acids. Trimming took 8 bases from V and 5 from J, leaving 20 bases between them. CDR3 sequence: CASGPGVLRGDTQYF. The CDR3 nucleotides are TGTGCCAGCGGCCCCGGGGTCCTGCGGGGAGATACGCAGTATTTT.

The sample holds a few counts of this clonotype. The J gene is TRBJ2-6, the V gene TRBV2; D not resolved. Trimming removed 5 bases at V and 1 base at J, with 24 bases between. Germline CDR1 and CDR2: SNHLY and FYNNEI. The CDR3 spans 20 residues. DNA for the CDR3: TGTGCCAGCAGTTCCACCCCAAGGGCCTCATCCCAGTCTGGGGCCAACGTCCTGACTTTC. Its translation is CASSSTPRASSQSGANVLTF.

This clonotype appeared many times. The CDR3 spells CATSEGLGETQYF. The CDR3 DNA reads TGTGCCACCAGCGAAGGGCTCGGAGAGACCCAGTACTTC. The V and J genes are TRBV15 and TRBJ2-5; D unresolved. Germline V CDR1 and CDR2: LNHNV, YYDKDF (reference sequence). Trimming shortened V by 5 bases and J by 4 bases, and 11 bases separated the two germline ends. CDR3 length: 13 residues.

This clonotype appeared many times. V usage is TRBV10-2 and J usage is TRBJ1-5; possible D gene TRBD1, 5 bases. Germline V lookup: CDR1 WSHSY, CDR2 SAAADI. Deletions cut 4 bases from V and 7 bases from J, with 11 bases between. The CDR3 loop spans 13 amino acids. In nucleotides, the CDR3 is TGCGCCAGCAGTGCCCAGGGCCGGCAGCCCCAGCATTTT. It yields the protein CASSAQGRQPQHF.

This clonotype came up a few times. The V call is TRBV20-1, the J call TRBJ2-1; D is perhaps TRBD1 (7 bases). The CDR3 runs to 12 residues. CDR1 and CDR2 from the germline V gene are DFQATT and SNEGSKA (reference sequence). The CDR3 reads CNPAGGGNEQFF. CDR3 bases: TGCAACCCGGCAGGGGGAGGCAATGAGCAGTTCTTC.

This clonotype was picked up many times. The gene calls are TRBV27 and TRBJ1-4, with D perhaps matching TRBD1 (5 bases). Germline V gene lookup returns CDR1 MNHEY and CDR2 SMNVEV (reference sequence). CDR3 length: 13 amino acids. The V end lost 6 bases, the J end lost 4 bases, and 9 bases lay between the germline ends. The CDR3 here is CASRTGLNEKLFF. The CDR3 DNA follows: TGTGCCAGCAGAACAGGTCTTAATGAAAAACTGTTTTTT.

V is TRBV27 and J is TRBJ2-3, with 8 nucleotides matching TRBD2. Trimming at V came to 6 bases and at J to 0 bases, leaving 8 bases not matched to a gene. The CDR3 sequence is 16 residues long. Germline V gives CDR1 MNHEY, CDR2 SMNVEV (reference sequence). The CDR3 nucleotides are TGTGCCAGCAGACCCTCGGGAGGGGGTAGCACAGATACGCAGTATTTT. Protein: CASRPSGGGSTDTQYF.

In this sample, this clonotype turned up many times. The chain employs TRBV6-5 and TRBJ2-2; D is ambiguous. The V and J ends lost 0 bases and 5 bases respectively, with 10 bases between them. This CDR3 is built from 15 residues. CDR1 MNHEY and CDR2 SVGAGI come from the germline V gene. CDR3 sequence reads: CASSYSGDITGELFF. In nucleotides, the CDR3 is TGTGCCAGCAGTTACTCTGGGGATATAACCGGGGAGCTGTTTTTT.

This clonotype was detected many times. The chain recombines TRBV20-1 with TRBJ1-1; no definite D call. The CDR3 extends over 10 amino acids. V was pared by 3 bases and J by 7 bases, with 6 bases between. The germline V gene has CDR1 DFQATT and CDR2 SNEGSKA (reference sequence). The DNA of the CDR3 is TGCAGTGCTAGTTGGGGTGAAGCTTTCTTT. Protein: CSASWGEAFF.

There are many counts of this clonotype. The chain links TRBV6-2 or TRBV6-3 to TRBJ1-1; D is unclear. Trimming removed 5 bases from V and 0 bases from J, with 4 bases in between. Germline V gives CDR1 MNHEY, CDR2 SVGEGT. The CDR3 runs 12 residues. The CDR3 nucleotides read TGTGCCAGCAGTACTCTGAACACTGAAGCTTTCTTT. Amino acid sequence: CASSTLNTEAFF.

This clonotype was counted at least ten times. V and J are TRBV3-1 and TRBJ2-1; D call uncertain. Deletions cut 1 base from V and 8 bases from J, with 9 bases between. CDR1 is LGHDT and CDR2 is YNNKEL in the germline V gene (reference sequence). The CDR3 consists of 13 residues. CDR3 nucleotides: TGTGCCAGCAGCCAAGTTAACCTGGATGAGCAGTTCTTC. Translation: CASSQVNLDEQFF.

This clonotype has a count of ten or more. This chain links TRBV12-3 or TRBV12-4 with TRBJ1-6; D ambiguous. V gave up 7 bases and J gave up 7 bases, with 17 bases separating them. This CDR3 spans 15 amino acids. In DNA, the CDR3 is TGTGCCAGCAAACCCCTGTCACGGATGAATTCACCCCTCCACTTT. Encoded protein: CASKPLSRMNSPLHF.

The sample holds many counts of this clonotype. The chain joins TRBV7-9 to TRBJ1-1, with D perhaps TRBD1 (5 bases). Germline CDR1 is SEHNR and CDR2 is FQNEAQ (reference sequence). Trimming cost V 5 bases and J 0 bases, with 10 bases left between them. This CDR3 has 14 residues. The CDR3 sequence: CASSPSRVNTEAFF. In DNA, the CDR3 is TGTGCCAGCAGCCCTAGCAGGGTGAACACTGAAGCTTTCTTT.

The chain has TRBV9 and TRBJ2-1, with 7 bases identical to TRBD2. V was clipped by 0 bases and J by 0 bases; unmatched bases: 3. The V gene's germline CDR1 is SGDLS and CDR2 YYNGEE. This CDR3 is 16 amino acids long. CDR3 in amino acids: CASSVVGGNSYNEQFF. The DNA of the CDR3 is TGTGCCAGCAGCGTAGTGGGAGGGAACTCCTACAATGAGCAGTTCTTC.

The sample holds many counts of this clonotype. The V and J genes are TRBV29-1 and TRBJ1-1; D gene ambiguous. Germline V gene lookup returns CDR1 SQVTM and CDR2 ANQGSEA. Trimming removed 4 bases from V and 0 bases from J, with 15 bases in between. There are 15 residues in the CDR3. CDR3 in amino acids: CSVGPGWGMNTEAFF. For the CDR3, the DNA is TGCAGCGTTGGTCCGGGGTGGGGAATGAACACTGAAGCTTTCTTT.

This clonotype was seen a handful of times. The CDR3 nucleotides are TGTGCCAGCAGTTCCCCCCTGGGTGTCAGGGATACGCAGTATTTT. It is translated as CASSSPLGVRDTQYF. This rearrangement joins TRBV12-3 or TRBV12-4 to TRBJ2-3; no clear D. V was shortened by 4 bases and J by 6 bases, with 17 bases between the two germline ends. The CDR3 contains 15 residues.

This clonotype was seen ten or more times. The CDR3: CSASSYNEQFF. In nucleotides, the CDR3 is TGCAGTGCTAGCTCCTACAATGAGCAGTTCTTC. The chain has TRBV20-1 and TRBJ2-1, with D uncertain. The length of the CDR3 is 11 residues. Germline values: CDR1 DFQATT, CDR2 SNEGSKA (reference sequence). Trimming removed 3 bases from V and 0 bases from J, with 0 bases in between.

This clonotype appeared many times. The junction does not match germline at one end; this may be a read error. V usage is TRBV7-7 and J usage is TRBJ2-6; 10 bases agree with TRBD1. This CDR3 is built from 16 residues. Per germline, CDR1 SSHAT and CDR2 FNYEAQ (reference sequence). Here the CDR3 reads CASSPGQGAGANVLTF. The CDR3 DNA reads as TGTGCTAGCAGCCCCGGACAGGGGGCTGGGGCCAACGTCCTGACTTTC.

Many counts were recorded for this clonotype. The V and J genes are TRBV5-6 and TRBJ2-1, with a possible D match to TRBD2 (7 bases). Germline CDR1 SGHDT, CDR2 YYEEEE. The CDR3 covers 13 residues. The V and J ends lost 6 bases and 5 bases respectively, with 12 bases between them. CDR3 sequence (DNA): TGTGCCAGCAACGTGGGGGGGCACAATGAGCAGTTCTTC. As protein: CASNVGGHNEQFF.

This clonotype was seen repeatedly, ten times or more. This chain links TRBV6-5 with TRBJ2-3, with D tentatively TRBD2 (5 bases). CDR1 MNHEY and CDR2 SVGAGI come from the germline V gene. V gave up 10 bases and J gave up 2 bases, with 13 bases separating them. There are 13 residues in the CDR3. CDR3: CATSKRSTDTQYF. In nucleotides, the CDR3 is TGTGCCACCTCTAAGCGGTCCACAGATACGCAGTATTTT.

As regards this clonotype: A clone one base away is much larger, so this may be a read error. V usage is TRBV5-1 and J usage is TRBJ2-7; tentative D call: TRBD1 (6 bases). The CDR3 has 14 residues. Germline V CDR1 and CDR2: SGHRS, YFSETQ. The CDR3 bases are TGCGCCAGCAGCATGGGACATACCGCCGGCGAGCATTACTTC. Its protein product is CASSMGHTAGEHYF. The whole variable domain, remainder taken from reference TRBV5-1 and TRBJ2-7, is KAGVTQTPRYLIKTRGQQVTLSCSPISGHRSVSWYQQTPGQGLQFLFEYFSETQRNKGNFPGRFSGRQFSNSRSEMNVSTLELGDSALYLCASSMGHTAGEHYFGPGTRLTVT.

Ten or more counts support this clonotype. V is TRBV10-3 and J is TRBJ1-2; a possible D gene is TRBD1 (5 bases). Germline V lookup: CDR1 ENHRY, CDR2 SYGVKD. The length of the CDR3 is 14 residues. V shed 10 bases and J shed 4 bases, with 19 bases lying between them. The DNA of the CDR3 is TGTGCCACACGCGCCCGCAGTCAGGGCTATGGCTACACCTTC. Amino acids: CATRARSQGYGYTF.

This clonotype was seen only a few times. The gene calls are TRBV7-2 and TRBJ1-5; a possible D gene is TRBD1 (5 bases). Germline V gives CDR1 SGHTA, CDR2 FQGNSA. CDR3 length: 16 amino acids. With 1 base removed from V and 1 base from J, the gap between germline ends came to 11 bases. CDR3 coding DNA: TGTGCCAGCAGCTTAGTAGGGACGGAGAGCAATCAGCCCCAGCATTTT. It encodes CASSLVGTESNQPQHF.

This clonotype was recorded many times. V and J are TRBV14 and TRBJ1-1; possible D gene TRBD1, 5 bases. The V and J ends lost 0 bases and 5 bases respectively, with 13 bases between them. The germline V gene encodes CDR1 SGHDN and CDR2 FVKESK. The CDR3 runs 15 residues. The CDR3 sequence is CASSQDPAGLTEAFF. CDR3 bases: TGTGCCAGCAGCCAAGATCCCGCAGGGTTGACTGAAGCTTTCTTT.

This clonotype was seen many times. The chain combines TRBV7-2 with TRBJ1-2, with TRBD1 matching 7 bases. The V gene end was trimmed by 2 bases and the J gene end by 7 bases; junction bases not matched to a gene: 13. The germline V gene encodes CDR1 SGHTA and CDR2 FQGNSA. CDR3 length: 16 residues. CDR3 DNA sequence: TGTGCCAGCAGCTTATATGCGGGTCAGGGGGACCGTGGCTACACCTTC. It yields the protein CASSLYAGQGDRGYTF.

The chain recombines TRBV5-1 with TRBJ2-4, with a tentative D call TRBD1 (6 bases). With 5 bases removed from V and 7 bases from J, the gap between germline ends came to 37 bases. The germline CDR1 and CDR2 sequences are SGHRS and YFSETQ. CDR3 length: 21 amino acids. The CDR3 DNA follows: TGCGCCAGCAGTTCAACCCGCCCGGGTAAGGGCCAGGGGTCTCTCGGCAACATTCAGTACTTC. It encodes CASSSTRPGKGQGSLGNIQYF.